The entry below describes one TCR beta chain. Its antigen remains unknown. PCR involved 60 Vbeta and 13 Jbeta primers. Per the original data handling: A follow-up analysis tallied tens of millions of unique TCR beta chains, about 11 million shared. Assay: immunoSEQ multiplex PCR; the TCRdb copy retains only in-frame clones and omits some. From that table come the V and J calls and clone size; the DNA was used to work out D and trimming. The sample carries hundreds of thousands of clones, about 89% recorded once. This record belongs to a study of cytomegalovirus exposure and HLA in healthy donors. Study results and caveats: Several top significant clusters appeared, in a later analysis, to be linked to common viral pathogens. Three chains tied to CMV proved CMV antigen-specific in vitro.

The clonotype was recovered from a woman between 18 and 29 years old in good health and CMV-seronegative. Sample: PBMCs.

CDR3 protein: CASSARQGNQPQHF. CDR3 in DNA: TGTGCCAGCAGTGCTCGACAGGGAAATCAGCCCCAGCATTTT. The genes are TRBV2 and TRBJ1-5; 7 bases line up with TRBD1. There are 14 residues in the CDR3. CDR1 and CDR2 (germline): SNHLY, FYNNEI. After removal of 4 bases from V and 4 bases from J, the junction contained 4 bases not matched to a gene.